The present entry profiles one T cell receptor beta chain with its context. This CDR3 has 15 residues. The germline V gene has CDR1 MNHNY and CDR2 SVGAGI (reference sequence). Trimming left V 5 bases short and J 3 bases short, with 16 bases between. The sample belongs to a study of Ad26.COV2.S vaccination and SARS-CoV-2 variants. Treatment reported: 19 received Ad26.COV2.S at low or high dose, single or two shots; about 5 received placebo; per-sample allocation not given. Collection of samples fell on day 63 after the first vaccine or placebo injection. The repertoire was sequenced with immunoSEQ multiplex PCR; TCRdb's copy has only in-frame clones and lacks some. The table shows 380,000 or so clones, with 83% occurring only once.

The origin of this receptor is a person aged 18-60 years who received the Ad26.COV2.S COVID-19 vaccine or a placebo. J is TRBJ1-2 and V is TRBV6-6; D is possibly TRBD1 (6 bases). The material sequenced was peripheral blood, taken in a trial of Ad26.COV2.S vaccine versus placebo. The CDR3 sequence is CASSKAPGAYYGYTF. DNA for the CDR3: TGTGCCAGCAGTAAAGCTCCGGGGGCGTACTATGGCTACACCTTC.